One and the same sample provided the 30 T cell receptor beta chains below, sequenced in a study of T cell responses to AZD1222 COVID-19 vaccine (dated by TCRdb to the early 2020s). Library preparation used the immunoSEQ multiplex PCR assay. TCRdb took over this immuneACCESS table, retaining in-frame rearrangements with V and J assigned. Such tables are incomplete; in checked studies, under half of the missing clones stem from an unresolved V gene, and the remainder is unexplained. The sample table shows around 130,000 clones, and roughly 91% are seen once. The ten top clones hold approximately 3% of the sample. What the time point label conveys for this sample: baseline before first vaccination. This material consisted of peripheral blood, taken on day 0 of AZD1222 vaccination. These receptors all come from an adult in good health.

The chain recombines TRBV2 with TRBJ1-3; D perhaps matches TRBD1 (5 bases). The CDR3 runs to 14 residues. V was pared by 7 bases and J by 0 bases, with 10 bases between. The germline V gene encodes CDR1 SNHLY and CDR2 FYNNEI. The CDR3 loop is CASTGQSSGNTIYF. The CDR3 nucleotides are TGTGCCAGCACTGGACAAAGCTCTGGAAACACCATATATTTT. The variable domain in full, completed from reference TRBV2 and TRBJ1-3, reads EPEVTQTPSHQVTQMGQEVILRCVPISNHLYFYWYRQILGQKVEFLVSFYNNEISEKSEIFDDQFSVERPDGSNFTLKIRSTKLEDSAMYFCASTGQSSGNTIYFGEGSWLTVV.

The chain combines TRBV13 with TRBJ2-3, with 14 bases aligning to TRBD2. J gave up 3 bases and V 4 bases, and 9 bases lay outside the gene matches. Germline V gene sequence: CDR1 PRHDT, CDR2 FYEKMQ (reference sequence). The CDR3 spans 18 residues. The CDR3 sequence: CASSSSGTSGSRTDTQYF. CDR3 sequence (DNA): TGTGCCAGCAGCTCTTCCGGGACTAGCGGGAGTAGGACAGATACGCAGTATTTT.

The V call is TRBV19, the J call TRBJ1-6; D is unclear. From germline, CDR1 is LNHDA and CDR2 SQIVND (reference sequence). This CDR3 has 17 amino acids. The V and J ends lost 7 bases and 0 bases respectively, with 16 bases between them. The CDR3 DNA is TGTGCCAGTACCCGGACCTCAATAAGCTCCTATAATTCACCCCTCCACTTT. Amino acid sequence: CASTRTSISSYNSPLHF.

This clone was seen a few times. Relative to the germline gene, one junction end is altered; a read error may explain this. The chain recombines TRBV6-1 with TRBJ1-5; weak D call: TRBD1 (6 bases). There are 13 residues in the CDR3. Germline V gives CDR1 MNHNS, CDR2 SASEGT. CDR3: CASREGGNQPQHF. Written as DNA, the CDR3 is TGTGCCAGCAGGGAAGGGGGGAATCAGCCCCAGCATTTT.

CDR3 DNA sequence: TGTGCCAGCAGCCAGAGTTTGGGGCGCGGTAATGAAAAACTGTTTTTT. It encodes CASSQSLGRGNEKLFF. The gene calls are TRBV5-4 and TRBJ1-4; tentative D call: TRBD1 (5 bases). The germline V gene has CDR1 SGHNT and CDR2 YYREEE (reference sequence). This CDR3 has 16 amino acids. Trimming took off 4 bases at V and 4 bases at J, with 17 bases between the two ends.

The rearrangement links TRBV27 to TRBJ1-1, with D maybe TRBD1 (6 bases). Germline-derived CDR1 and CDR2 are MNHEY and SMNVEV (reference sequence). The V end was cut by 5 bases, the J end by 4 bases, with 17 bases between. CDR3 length equals 15 residues. The CDR3 DNA is TGTGCCAGCAGTCTTCACAGGGATGTGGGCACTGAAGCTTTCTTT. This encodes CASSLHRDVGTEAFF.

The gene calls are TRBV9 and TRBJ2-7; D is uncertain. Looked up from germline, CDR1 is SGDLS and CDR2 is YYNGEE. The CDR3 loop spans 12 amino acids. V was cut by 0 bases and J by 4 bases, with 5 bases left in between. The CDR3 loop is CASSVVGYEQYF. The CDR3 DNA sequence: TGTGCCAGCAGCGTAGTTGGGTACGAGCAGTACTTC.

This chain connects TRBV6-2 or TRBV6-3 to TRBJ2-1, with TRBD2 matching 8 bases. J gave up 8 bases and V 7 bases, and 10 bases lay outside the gene matches. The length of the CDR3 is 14 residues. Germline lookup yields CDR1 MNHEY and CDR2 SVGEGT. The CDR3 spells CASNPGGPSDEQFF. CDR3 sequence (DNA): TGTGCCAGCAACCCGGGAGGGCCAAGCGATGAGCAGTTCTTC.

This chain connects TRBV5-1 to TRBJ1-3; D call uncertain. V was trimmed by 4 bases and J by 0 bases, leaving 17 bases between them. There are 17 residues in the CDR3. Germline CDR1 SGHRS, CDR2 YFSETQ. CDR3 DNA: TGCGCCAGCAGCATTGGATACAGCCGCCTCTCTGGAAACACCATATATTTT. Its translation: CASSIGYSRLSGNTIYF.

The CDR3 here is CASSDKSGSSPDTQYF. CDR3 nucleotide sequence: TGTGCCAGCAGCGATAAAAGCGGGAGTAGCCCAGATACGCAGTATTTT. V is TRBV11-2 and J is TRBJ2-3, with 8 nucleotides matching TRBD2. This CDR3 spans 16 amino acids. The V gene's germline CDR1 is SGHAT and CDR2 FQNNGV. J was trimmed by 4 bases and V by 5 bases; bases with no gene match: 11. Looking up the rest from reference TRBV11-2 and TRBJ2-3 gives the full variable domain: EAGVAQSPRYKIIEKRQSVAFWCNPISGHATLYWYQQILGQGPKLLIQFQNNGVVDDSQLPKDRFSAERLKGVDSTLKIQPAKLEDSAVYLCASSDKSGSSPDTQYFGPGTRLTVL.

The chain recombines TRBV6-5 with TRBJ1-2; TRBD1 might be the D (6 bases). V lost 7 bases, J lost 4 bases, and 16 bases lay in between. The CDR3 contains 14 residues. CDR1 is MNHEY and CDR2 is SVGAGI in the germline V gene. The CDR3 loop is CASTTQGGPYGYTF. DNA for the CDR3: TGTGCCAGCACCACGCAAGGGGGGCCCTATGGCTACACCTTC.

The CDR3 DNA reads as TGTGCCATCACCGACTCTTCGGTGCTTCTTGGCTACACCTTC. Residues: CAITDSSVLLGYTF. The chain has TRBV10-3 and TRBJ1-2; the D is unclear. This CDR3 comprises 14 residues. Germline V CDR1 and CDR2: ENHRY, SYGVKD. Between the trimmed V and J ends, which lost 7 bases and 7 bases, there was a span of 19 bases.

V is TRBV10-3 and J is TRBJ1-3, with unresolved D. The germline CDR1 and CDR2 sequences are ENHRY and SYGVKD. Trimming took off 3 bases at V and 0 bases at J, with 6 bases between the two ends. The CDR3 covers 14 residues. CDR3: CAISDQSSGNTIYF. CDR3 DNA sequence: TGTGCCATCAGTGATCAGAGCTCTGGAAACACCATATATTTT.

The chain joins TRBV10-2 to TRBJ2-7, with TRBD2 matching over 13 bases. The CDR3 covers 15 residues. Germline values: CDR1 WSHSY, CDR2 SAAADI. J lost 5 bases, V lost 5 bases, and 6 bases had no gene match. This CDR3 is CASSKTSGRDHEQYF. As DNA, the CDR3 is TGCGCCAGCAGTAAAACTAGCGGGAGGGACCACGAGCAGTACTTC.

This chain connects TRBV3-1 (or the pseudogene TRBV3-2) to TRBJ2-5; the match to TRBD2 covers 10 bases. Per germline, CDR1 LGHDT and CDR2 YNNKEL (reference sequence). The CDR3 is made up of 17 amino acids. The ends lost 1 base at V and 3 bases at J; junction bases unmatched: 8. The CDR3 sequence is CASSQGRGLAGEETQYF. The CDR3, as DNA: TGTGCCAGCAGCCAAGGACGAGGGCTAGCGGGAGAAGAGACCCAGTACTTC.

The V and J genes are TRBV5-1 and TRBJ1-3, with D perhaps matching TRBD1 (6 bases). Trimming left V 6 bases short and J 0 bases short, with 16 bases between. CDR1 and CDR2 (germline): SGHRS, YFSETQ. The CDR3 covers 16 residues. CDR3 bases: TGCGCCAGCACCCTGGGGGGGCAGCTCTCTGGAAACACCATATATTTT. Translated: CASTLGGQLSGNTIYF.

As regards this clone: Other nucleotide sequences in the sample specify the same CDR3. The chain recombines TRBV15 with TRBJ2-5; 8 bases are shared with TRBD2. With 5 bases clipped from V and 2 bases from J, the junction kept 1 base outside the gene matches. The germline gives CDR1 LNHNV, CDR2 YYDKDF (reference sequence). The CDR3 extends over 13 amino acids. CDR3 region: CATSRGGQETQYF. As DNA, the CDR3 is TGTGCCACCAGCCGGGGGGGACAAGAGACCCAGTACTTC.

V usage is TRBV7-2 and J usage is TRBJ2-4; D is perhaps TRBD2 (6 bases). V dropped 0 bases and J dropped 1 base, with 13 bases sitting between them. The CDR3 has 17 amino acids. CDR1 is SGHTA and CDR2 is FQGNSA in the germline V gene. The CDR3 DNA reads as TGTGCCAGCAGCTTAGCGGGAGGTGCCGGGGCCAAAAACATTCAGTACTTC. Amino acid sequence: CASSLAGGAGAKNIQYF.

The chain couples TRBV6-1 to TRBJ1-4; no clear D. V was trimmed by 1 base and J by 4 bases, leaving 10 bases between them. Germline V gives CDR1 MNHNS, CDR2 SASEGT. CDR3 length: 15 residues. CDR3 sequence (DNA): TGTGCCAGCAGTGAAGACGGACGGCGTAATGAAAAACTGTTTTTT. Amino acids: CASSEDGRRNEKLFF.

The V and J genes are TRBV18 and TRBJ1-1, with D perhaps TRBD1 (5 bases). This CDR3 has 15 amino acids. Trimming removed 4 bases from V and 0 bases from J, with 12 bases in between. Looked up from germline, CDR1 is KGHSH and CDR2 is LQKENI. Here the CDR3 DNA reads TGTGCCAGCTCACGCCTACCGGGGGTGAACACTGAAGCTTTCTTT. It encodes CASSRLPGVNTEAFF.

This clone was detected only once. V and J are TRBV27 and TRBJ2-2; 12 bases are a match to TRBD2. V was pared by 6 bases and J by 7 bases, with 6 bases of the junction left unmatched. CDR1 is MNHEY, CDR2 SMNVEV, per germline (reference sequence). The CDR3 totals 15 residues. The CDR3, as DNA: TGTGCCAGCAGGCTAGCGGGAGGGAGGATCGGGGAGCTGTTTTTT. Translated: CASRLAGGRIGELFF.

The chain couples TRBV28 to TRBJ2-5, with no clear D. The germline V gene has CDR1 MDHEN and CDR2 SYDVKM. This CDR3 contains 13 residues. Deletions cut 5 bases from V and 1 base from J, with 8 bases between. The CDR3 nucleotides read TGTGCCAGCAGTCGAGACTTCCAAGAGACCCAGTACTTC. It is translated as CASSRDFQETQYF.

The chain links TRBV23-1 to TRBJ1-4, with 9 bases that match TRBD1. TRBV23-1 is noted as an ORF with a role that remains uncertain. J was trimmed by 6 bases and V by 4 bases; bases with no gene match: 6. There are 15 residues in the CDR3. CDR3 in amino acids: CASSRNRGRDEKLFF. DNA of the CDR3: TGCGCCAGCAGTCGGAACAGGGGGCGCGATGAAAAACTGTTTTTT.

The chain is built from TRBV5-5 and TRBJ1-1; possible D gene TRBD1, 6 bases. Trimming took 1 base from V and 1 from J, leaving 20 bases between them. CDR3 length: 18 residues. CDR1 and CDR2 (germline): SGHKS, YYEKEE (reference sequence). The CDR3: CASSLTVWTEDKNTEAFF. DNA of the CDR3: TGTGCCAGCAGCTTGACCGTTTGGACAGAGGATAAGAACACTGAAGCTTTCTTT. The full variable domain, in which reference TRBV5-5 and TRBJ1-1 provide the parts outside the CDR3, is DAGVTQSPTHLIKTRGQQVTLRCSPISGHKSVSWYQQVLGQGPQFIFQYYEKEERGRGNFPDRFSARQFPNYSSELNVNALLLGDSALYLCASSLTVWTEDKNTEAFFGQGTRLTVV.

The rearrangement uses TRBV10-3 and TRBJ2-1; 8 nucleotides agree with TRBD2. Germline V gene sequence: CDR1 ENHRY, CDR2 SYGVKD. Trimming took 6 bases from V and 2 from J; bases not matched to a gene: 3. This CDR3 has 14 amino acids. CDR3 sequence reads: CAIRELAAYNEQFF. The CDR3 DNA follows: TGTGCCATCAGGGAACTAGCGGCCTACAATGAGCAGTTCTTC.

This rearrangement joins TRBV29-1 to TRBJ1-2; TRBD1 aligns across 11 bases. This CDR3 is 12 amino acids long. The junction had 5 bases not matched to a gene; V was cut back by 6 bases and J by 8 bases. Germline lookup yields CDR1 SQVTM and CDR2 ANQGSEA. The CDR3 sequence is CSVGGQGAGYTF. The CDR3 DNA sequence: TGCAGCGTCGGCGGACAGGGGGCCGGCTACACCTTC.

V usage is TRBV11-2 and J usage is TRBJ2-5, with 7 bases fitting TRBD1. V shed 5 bases, J shed 3 bases, and the junction held 3 bases outside the gene matches. CDR1 and CDR2 from the germline V gene are SGHAT and FQNNGV. This CDR3 comprises 13 residues. CDR3 DNA sequence: TGTGCCAGCAGCCTGACAGGGAAAGAGACCCAGTACTTC. It codes for CASSLTGKETQYF. Combining the CDR3 with reference TRBV11-2 and TRBJ2-5 gives the whole variable domain EAGVAQSPRYKIIEKRQSVAFWCNPISGHATLYWYQQILGQGPKLLIQFQNNGVVDDSQLPKDRFSAERLKGVDSTLKIQPAKLEDSAVYLCASSLTGKETQYFGPGTRLLVL.

This clone was seen a single time. The CDR3 coding sequence is TGCAGCGTTGAAACAGGTTACGGGGAGCTGTTTTTT. Translation: CSVETGYGELFF. The rearrangement links TRBV29-1 to TRBJ2-2; D may be TRBD1 (5 bases). With 2 bases removed from V and 7 bases from J, the gap between germline ends came to 8 bases. Germline CDR1 is SQVTM and CDR2 is ANQGSEA. There are 12 residues in the CDR3.

The chain uses TRBV6-5 and TRBJ1-5; a weak D match, TRBD1 (6 bases). Germline CDR1 reads MNHEY; CDR2 reads SVGAGI. This CDR3 contains 14 residues. V was clipped by 6 bases and J by 3 bases, with 12 bases between them. CDR3 sequence reads: CASRPTGSNQPQHF. As DNA, the CDR3 is TGTGCCAGCAGACCTACAGGGTCCAATCAGCCCCAGCATTTT.

This chain links TRBV19 with TRBJ1-1, with 9 bases that match TRBD1. The length of the CDR3 is 16 residues. Germline trimming cut 8 bases from V and 6 bases from J; bases unmatched to any gene: 16. Per germline, CDR1 LNHDA and CDR2 SQIVND (reference sequence). The CDR3 here is CASAYRGQTTGAEAFF. The CDR3 DNA sequence: TGTGCCAGTGCCTACAGGGGGCAGACAACAGGCGCTGAAGCTTTCTTT.